Shown below are 11 T cell receptor beta chains from a single sample sequenced in a study of T cell responses to AZD1222 COVID-19 vaccine. Clones were sequenced by immunoSEQ multiplex PCR, and TCRdb holds only the in-frame ones, with some missing. The repertoire holds 95,000 to 150,000 clones, with roughly 93% as singletons. The source was peripheral blood, collected on day 0 of AZD1222 vaccination. The receptor source for this set is an adult in good health.

The chain is built from TRBV27 and TRBJ2-1; 8 nucleotides align to TRBD1. This CDR3 has 14 residues. V was pared by 2 bases and J by 15 bases, with 12 bases of the junction left unmatched. CDR1 and CDR2 from the germline V gene are MNHEY and SMNVEV (reference sequence). The DNA for the CDR3 is TGTGCCAGCAGTTTAGCCCCAGGGGGCGGCGTACCGTTCTTC. This codes for CASSLAPGGGVPFF.

This chain joins TRBV18 and TRBJ1-3; 8 bases align to TRBD1. V lost 3 bases to trimming and J lost 0 bases; unmatched junction nucleotides: 4. Germline lookup yields CDR1 KGHSH and CDR2 LQKENI. This CDR3 has 16 residues. This CDR3 reads CASSPGQGFSGNTIYF. CDR3 nucleotide sequence: TGTGCCAGCTCACCCGGACAGGGCTTCTCTGGAAACACCATATATTTT.

This chain uses TRBV30 with TRBJ1-1, with a tentative D call TRBD1 (5 bases). The germline V gene has CDR1 GTSNPN and CDR2 SVGIG (reference sequence). Trimming left V 3 bases short and J 0 bases short, with 5 bases between. This CDR3 spans 12 amino acids. CDR3 region: CAWRGVNTEAFF. DNA of the CDR3: TGTGCCTGGAGGGGGGTGAACACTGAAGCTTTCTTT.

The chain has TRBV11-3 and TRBJ2-1, with TRBD2 matching 8 bases. Germline CDR1 reads SGHNT; CDR2 reads YENEEA. V was pared by 3 bases and J by 4 bases, with 8 bases of the junction left unmatched. CDR3 length: 16 amino acids. CDR3 sequence reads: CASSFRGSGVYNEQFF. The CDR3 DNA reads TGTGCCAGCAGCTTCCGGGGTAGCGGGGTATACAATGAGCAGTTCTTC.

In regard to this clone: Different DNA sequences within this sample yield the same CDR3. The V and J genes are TRBV2 and TRBJ1-5; a possible D gene is TRBD1 (5 bases). The CDR3 covers 13 residues. Germline assignment: CDR1 SNHLY and CDR2 FYNNEI. The V end was cut by 3 bases, the J end by 6 bases, with 9 bases between. The CDR3 DNA reads TGTGCCAGCAGTGATCGGGGGGGTCAGCCCCAGCATTTT. As protein: CASSDRGGQPQHF.

This clone was observed once. The chain joins TRBV3-1 (or the pseudogene TRBV3-2) to TRBJ2-1, with TRBD2 as a possible D gene (6 bases). Germline lookup yields CDR1 LGHDT and CDR2 YNNKEL (reference sequence). Between the trimmed V and J ends, which lost 6 bases and 7 bases, there was a span of 13 bases. This CDR3 is 13 amino acids long. CDR3 residues: CASRGEVGNEQFF. CDR3 in DNA: TGTGCCAGCAGGGGGGAGGTGGGGAATGAGCAGTTCTTC.

The V call is TRBV10-3, the J call TRBJ1-5; no definite D call. The CDR3 sequence is 13 residues long. The germline gives CDR1 ENHRY, CDR2 SYGVKD. The ends were cut back, 8 bases at V and 4 bases at J, with 12 bases in the middle. CDR3: CAISLDANQPQHF. Here the CDR3 DNA reads TGTGCCATCTCTTTGGACGCTAATCAGCCCCAGCATTTT.

The chain joins TRBV10-3 to TRBJ1-1; D is possibly TRBD1 (5 bases). Looked up from germline, CDR1 is ENHRY and CDR2 is SYGVKD. V was clipped by 4 bases and J by 3 bases, with 9 bases between them. This CDR3 has 13 residues. Here the CDR3 DNA reads TGTGCCATCAGTGCAGGGTGGGACACTGAAGCTTTCTTT. It is translated as CAISAGWDTEAFF.

V and J are TRBV30 and TRBJ2-1, with TRBD1 as a possible D gene (6 bases). The ends were cut back, 2 bases at V and 4 bases at J, with 9 bases in the middle. The CDR3 spans 13 residues. Germline values: CDR1 GTSNPN, CDR2 SVGIG (reference sequence). The CDR3 here is CAWSRGQYNEQFF. As DNA, the CDR3 is TGTGCCTGGAGTCGGGGACAATACAATGAGCAGTTCTTC.

This clone appeared a single time. The rearrangement joins TRBV7-2 to TRBJ2-5; D unclear. The CDR3 extends over 14 amino acids. The germline V and J ends were trimmed by 5 bases and 7 bases, with 17 bases remaining between them. Germline CDR1 is SGHTA and CDR2 is FQGNSA. CDR3 bases: TGTGCCAGCAGCCCCCCTGCGGTGTCGTCGACCCAGTACTTC. It codes for CASSPPAVSSTQYF.

J is TRBJ1-6 and V is TRBV6-6; D is unclear. Germline V gives CDR1 MNHNY, CDR2 SVGAGI (reference sequence). With 5 bases removed from V and 2 bases from J, the gap between germline ends came to 7 bases. The CDR3 runs 14 residues. This chain's CDR3 is CASSPITYNSPLHF. The CDR3 DNA reads as TGTGCCAGCAGTCCCATCACCTATAATTCACCCCTCCACTTT.